The present T cell receptor (beta chain) was sequenced within a study of blood T cell repertoires in COVID-19 (dated by TCRdb to about 2020). A note on the overall study: The collaborator samples originated in the United States, Italy and Spain and spanned the acute and convalescent phases of COVID-19. The material from the prospective study consisted of cDNA or gDNA derived from T cells, B-cell-depleted T cells, or PBMCs. Subjects who had been exposed to COVID-19, were actively infected with it, or had recovered from it provided the deeply sampled blood TCRbeta repertoires that made up the dataset. The repertoires were made available in a free public database intended to serve as a resource for research on the immune response to SARS-CoV-2. The samples were drawn from the first 160 participants of the ongoing ImmuneRACE study and from 950 to 1,500 subjects provided by 6 global collaborators. Sample metadata almost always included a de-identified subject ID, COVID-19 status, age in years and sex. HLA class I and class II types, where available, came from metadata supplied by the sample provider rather than from assay-based typing. What the authors observed across the whole study: Clinical and demographic metadata were provided uncurated, with the amount varying by source and participant.

Collaborating institutions collected whole blood in K2EDTA tubes following their own protocols. For TCRbeta analysis, collaborators shipped samples as frozen whole blood, isolated PBMCs, or DNA extracted from either of those sample types. TCRbeta CDR3 regions were amplified from genomic DNA using the immunoSEQ Assay, a bias-controlled multiplex PCR. The published analysis was carried out like this. Within the assay, amplification of reference gene primers was used to estimate how many nucleated cells each sample contained. To quantify the absolute abundance of each unique TCRbeta CDR3 rearrangement, sequence reads were collapsed and filtered. For each sample, productive Simpson clonality was calculated as the square root of Simpson's diversity index over productive rearrangements. TCRdb carries this immuneACCESS record with in-frame sequences only. Its versions omit some clonotypes, under half of them owing to an unresolved V gene in the studies checked, with the rest unexplained. V, J and clone size are taken as reported in that table, and D and trimming were inferred from the DNA itself. The sample contains about 160,000 clones, over 90% of them found a single time. The top ten clones comprise approximately 0.5% of the sample.

Trimming leaves V shorter by 2 bases and J shorter by 4 bases, with the junction holding 3 bases beyond the gene matches. The CDR3 runs 14 amino acids, cysteine and valine included. Just the 42-base CDR3 DNA is kept, in frame starting at base 1. CDR1 and CDR2, per the germline V gene, are ENHRY and SYGVKD. Points on this clone: Its antigen is still unknown. Base qualities are not recorded, but no much larger clone differs from it by a single base.

The rearranged chain carries TRBV10-3 and TRBJ2-7, and 9 bases in between align with TRBD1. The sequenced sample was peripheral blood. The clonotype comes from a man aged 50 to 60 with acute or convalescent COVID-19. The CDR3 reads as follows: CAISEQGQGYEQYV. In nucleotides, the sequence is TGTGCCATCAGTGAGCAAGGACAGGGGTACGAGCAGTACGTC.